The sequence of this T cell receptor (beta chain) was determined in a study of patients and donors after allogeneic stem cell transplantation. The CDR3 sequence is 15 residues long. V shed 2 bases, J shed 4 bases, and the junction held 1 base outside the gene matches. CDR1 and CDR2 (germline): LNHNV, YYDKDF (reference sequence). This clonotype turned up a few times. TCRdb recomputed calls from the RT-PCR reads with MiXCR, one row per CDR3 protein. There are some 24,000 distinct CDR3 sequences in the sample; approximately 42% occur only once, and over 70% lies in the top ten. This sequence originates from a human donor who was either an allogeneic HSCT recipient or a stem cell or donor lymphocyte infusion donor (not recorded which). It is not recorded whose cells these are; they may come from a transplant donor. V is TRBV15 and J is TRBJ2-3, with TRBD2 matching over 12 bases. The sample was blood, either unsorted or a sorted T cell fraction (not recorded which). CDR3: CATSRPSGGADTQYF. In DNA, the CDR3 is TGTGCCACCAGCAGACCTAGCGGGGGGGCAGATACGCAGTATTTT. Drawing the rest from reference TRBV15 and TRBJ2-3, the complete variable domain is DAMVIQNPRYQVTQFGKPVTLSCSQTLNHNVMYWYQQKSSQAPKLLFHYYDKDFNNEADTPDNFQSRRPNTSFCFLDIRSPGLGDTAMYLCATSRPSGGADTQYFGPGTRLTVL.